This T cell receptor beta chain was found in a study of technical replicates of blood from a handful of donors. Sequenced by immunoSEQ multiplex PCR; TCRdb stores in-frame clones only, minus some. The table includes 75,000 to 90,000 clones, 93% detected once. The origin of this receptor is a human donor in good health. Sequenced sample: T cells isolated from PBMCs.

CDR3 amino acids: CSAIPGLDALGEQYF. The CDR3 DNA follows: TGCAGCGCTATTCCGGGACTAGACGCCTTGGGCGAGCAGTACTTC. J is TRBJ2-7 and V is TRBV29-1, with 8 bases lining up with TRBD2. The CDR3 consists of 15 residues. V trimming: 7 bases; J trimming: 6 bases; junction bases outside the gene matches: 17. Per germline, CDR1 SQVTM and CDR2 ANQGSEA.